The rows below give T cell receptor beta chains drawn from one sample of a study of T cell responses to AZD1222 COVID-19 vaccine. Profiling relied on immunoSEQ multiplex PCR, and the TCRdb table lists in-frame clones only, not all of them. The profile shows over 130,000 clones, 91% of them singletons. The source was peripheral blood, collected 28 days after the second dose of the MenACWY control vaccine. The receptor source for this set is an adult who received the MenACWY meningococcal vaccine as a control. The CDR3 runs from the conserved cysteine through the conserved F or W. The D gene is left open where the match is weak. Only some rows state a clone size, as once, few, many or a class for expanded clones.

CDR3 length,clone size,J gene,V gene,D gene,CDR3 protein
14,-,TRBJ2-5,TRBV2,-,CASTGGQPQETQYF
15,-,TRBJ2-7,TRBV10-1,-,CASSEPGVGSYEQYF
14,-,TRBJ1-2,TRBV4-3,-,CASSQELGNYGYTF
16,-,TRBJ1-6,TRBV5-1,TRBD1,CASSLQGAQVTSPLHF
15,-,TRBJ2-7,TRBV23-1,TRBD1,CASSPQGLYSYEQYF
14,once,TRBJ2-7,TRBV6-1,-,CASSYGPAEKEQYF
12,-,TRBJ1-1,TRBV28,-,CATGQSNTEAFF
15,-,TRBJ2-7,TRBV6-6,-,CASRSTSFRKGEQYF
13,-,TRBJ1-5,TRBV19,-,CASSMGVRQPQHF
15,-,TRBJ2-2,TRBV5-5,-,CASSPAPLTTGELFF
13,once,TRBJ1-1,TRBV6-5,-,CASSYPGGQEAFF
11,few,TRBJ2-7,TRBV5-5,-,CASSFREEQYF